This T cell receptor beta chain was retrieved from a study of technical replicates of blood from several donors. Germline CDR1 is MDHEN and CDR2 is SYDVKM. The junction had 6 bases not matched to a gene; V was cut back by 3 bases and J by 6 bases. The CDR3 length is 15 residues. Some clones are missing from TCRdb's copy, which holds only in-frame ones; the method was immunoSEQ multiplex PCR. In the table there are 65,000 to 85,000 clones, about 96% of which are singletons. Sequencing input: T cells isolated from PBMCs. The clonotype was recovered from a human donor in good health. V gene TRBV28 combines with J gene TRBJ2-2, with 8 bases fitting TRBD1. The CDR3 here is CASSFAGGSSGELFF. The CDR3 region has the DNA TGTGCCAGCAGTTTCGCAGGGGGCTCTTCCGGGGAGCTGTTTTTT. Filled out from reference TRBV28 and TRBJ2-2, the complete variable domain reads DVKVTQSSRYLVKRTGEKVFLECVQDMDHENMFWYRQDPGLGLRLIYFSYDVKMKEKGDIPEGYSVSREKKERFSLILESASTNQTSMYLCASSFAGGSSGELFFGEGSRLTVL.